The 9 T cell receptor beta chains given below trace back to one sample, sequenced in a study of vaccination and CD4 T cells after COVID-19. An Oncomine TCR Beta short-read assay was used to sequence the DNA from cultured CD4+ T cells. TCRdb ran MiXCR on the PCR reads and lists one entry per CDR3 protein. The table shows roughly 24,000 distinct CDR3 sequences, with 64% occurring only once. Described treatment: approximately 11-day PBMC culture with coronavirus spike peptide pools or control peptides (ViraFEST assay). No antigen has been identified for these receptors. Sequenced input: CD4+ T cells from blood, cultured in vitro. These receptors all stem from a human donor who had recovered from COVID-19.

The V gene is TRBV24-1, the J gene TRBJ2-7; no clear D. Germline assignment: CDR1 KGHDR and CDR2 SFDVKD. V was clipped by 4 bases and J by 1 base, with 4 bases between them. The CDR3 extends over 12 amino acids. The CDR3 here is CATSDGSYEQYF. In DNA, the CDR3 is TGTGCCACCAGTGACGGGTCCTACGAGCAGTACTTC.

The V call is TRBV28, the J call TRBJ1-5; D is uncertain. The CDR3 consists of 16 residues. V was pared by 5 bases and J by 0 bases, with 14 bases between. Germline CDR1 and CDR2: MDHEN and SYDVKM. The CDR3: CASSTTSHPSNQPQHF. Written as DNA, the CDR3 is TGTGCCAGCAGTACCACTTCACACCCTAGCAATCAGCCCCAGCATTTT. The variable domain in full, completed from reference TRBV28 and TRBJ1-5, reads DVKVTQSSRYLVKRTGEKVFLECVQDMDHENMFWYRQDPGLGLRLIYFSYDVKMKEKGDIPEGYSVSREKKERFSLILESASTNQTSMYLCASSTTSHPSNQPQHFGDGTRLSIL.

The chain has TRBV5-1 and TRBJ1-1; weak D call: TRBD1 (5 bases). The CDR3 totals 15 residues. Trimming left V 6 bases short and J 0 bases short, with 15 bases between. The germline V gene has CDR1 SGHRS and CDR2 YFSETQ. The CDR3 loop is CASTLSGAVNTEAFF. The CDR3 DNA reads as TGCGCCAGCACCCTCTCCGGGGCTGTGAACACTGAAGCTTTCTTT.

This rearrangement joins TRBV24-1 to TRBJ2-7; D uncertain. V lost 3 bases, J lost 8 bases, and 13 bases lay in between. Germline V gene lookup returns CDR1 KGHDR and CDR2 SFDVKD. CDR3 length: 13 amino acids. The CDR3 nucleotides read TGTGCCACCAGTGATCCCCCCGATGGGAAGCAGTACTTC. This codes for CATSDPPDGKQYF.

The chain links TRBV6-5 to TRBJ1-6, with TRBD1 matching 8 bases. V lost 0 bases to trimming and J lost 8 bases; unmatched junction nucleotides: 12. The CDR3 is 18 amino acids. Germline lookup yields CDR1 MNHEY and CDR2 SVGAGI. DNA for the CDR3: TGTGCCAGCAGTTACTCGAACCAGGGGGCACAGAAGGATTCACCCCTCCACTTT. It yields the protein CASSYSNQGAQKDSPLHF.

This clonotype was counted a single time. V and J are TRBV7-6 and TRBJ2-7; maybe TRBD1 (5 bases). The CDR3 has 15 amino acids. Germline loops: CDR1 SGHVS, CDR2 FNYEAQ. Trimming left V 1 base short and J 3 bases short, with 13 bases between. The CDR3 spells CASSLVGVGVYEQYF. The CDR3 DNA sequence: TGTGCCAGCAGCTTAGTAGGGGTCGGTGTCTACGAGCAGTACTTC.

This clonotype has more than one count but fewer than ten. The chain uses TRBV29-1 and TRBJ1-2; 7 bases map to TRBD1. Germline V gene sequence: CDR1 SQVTM, CDR2 ANQGSEA. This CDR3 spans 12 amino acids. Losses at the gene ends were 3 bases for V and 3 bases for J; bases not matched to a gene: 1. DNA for the CDR3: TGCAGCGTTGAGACAGGGTACTATGGCTACACCTTC. Its translation is CSVETGYYGYTF.

This chain links TRBV27 with TRBJ1-5; D not certain. Germline V gene sequence: CDR1 MNHEY, CDR2 SMNVEV (reference sequence). The V gene lost 5 bases and the J gene lost 0 bases, with 8 bases spanning the gap. This CDR3 contains 14 residues. The CDR3 bases are TGTGCCAGCAGTCCACTTTATAGCAATCAGCCCCAGCATTTT. This gives the protein CASSPLYSNQPQHF.

V is TRBV19 and J is TRBJ1-1, with TRBD1 as a possible D gene (6 bases). This CDR3 spans 14 amino acids. The germline V gene has CDR1 LNHDA and CDR2 SQIVND (reference sequence). V dropped 6 bases and J dropped 2 bases, with 13 bases sitting between them. The DNA of the CDR3 is TGTGCCAGTAGCCGAGGACAGATAAACACTGAAGCTTTCTTT. It yields the protein CASSRGQINTEAFF.